These T cell receptor beta chains were read from a single sample in a study of cytomegalovirus exposure and HLA in healthy donors. The data were produced by immunoSEQ multiplex PCR, yet TCRdb's version contains in-frame clones alone and is incomplete. The repertoire has approximately 150,000 clones, over 70% of them found once; the top ten carry approximately 1.5%. Sequences were obtained from PBMCs. The receptors come from a woman aged 25-40 years in good health and CMV-seropositive. Both conserved end residues are part of each CDR3. A D gene is named only where the DNA matches it firmly. Clone size is not always given. Where it is, it says once, few, many or a class for expanded clones.

>TRBV14|.|TRBJ1-3|TRBD1
TGTGCCAGCAGCCAAGAGAGGACAGGGCATGGAAACACCATATATTTT
CASSQERTGHGNTIYF
>TRBV15|.|TRBJ2-7|TRBD2
TGTGCCACCAGCAGTGGACTAGCGGCAAGCTCCTACGAGCAGTACTTC
CATSSGLAASSYEQYF
>TRBV4-3|few|TRBJ2-1|TRBD2
TGCGCCAGCAGCCAAGATAGGCCTAGCGGGAGGGTCCCCCCCATGGAGCAGTTCTTC
CASSQDRPSGRVPPMEQFF
>TRBV2|.|TRBJ1-2|.
TGTGCCAGCAGCGTCCGGACAGAGATCTATGGCTACACCTTC
CASSVRTEIYGYTF
>TRBV5-1|.|TRBJ2-7|TRBD2
TGCGCCAGCAGCTTGGGGGCGGGAGAATCCTACGAGCAGTACTTC
CASSLGAGESYEQYF
>TRBV29-1|few|TRBJ2-1|TRBD2
TGCAGCGTTAAAAGAGGGAGGGCCCGAGATGAGCAGTTCTTC
CSVKRGRARDEQFF
>TRBV5-1|.|TRBJ2-7|.
TGCGCCAGCAGCTTGGGGCAGGGTGACTACGAGCAGTACTTC
CASSLGQGDYEQYF
>TRBV25-1|.|TRBJ1-2|TRBD1
TGTGCCAGCAGGACCACAGGGGGCGGGGGCTACACCTTC
CASRTTGGGGYTF
>TRBV2|few|TRBJ2-3|TRBD2
TGTGCCAGCAGGACTAGCCGGGGGGGGACAGATACGCAGTATTTT
CASRTSRGGTDTQYF
>TRBV28|.|TRBJ2-7|.
TGTGCCAGCAGTTTTGCCCCGGGACACTCCTACGAGCAGTACTTC
CASSFAPGHSYEQYF
>TRBV5-6|.|TRBJ2-2|TRBD2
TGTGCCAGCAGCTTTAGCGGGAGTTCCGGGGAGCTGTTTTTT
CASSFSGSSGELFF
>TRBV11-2|.|TRBJ1-2|TRBD1
TGTGCCAGCAGCCCTACCGGGACAGGGATCGGCTACACCTTC
CASSPTGTGIGYTF
>TRBV7-7|.|TRBJ2-1|TRBD1
TGTGCCAGCAGCTTGCACCCGGGACAGGGGGCAGTTGAGCAGTTCTTC
CASSLHPGQGAVEQFF
>TRBV5-4|.|TRBJ2-5|.
TGTGCCAGCAGCTCAATGGACTCCCAAGAGACCCAGTACTTC
CASSSMDSQETQYF
>TRBV14|.|TRBJ2-7|.
TGTGCCAGCAGCCAAGAATATCCTGGACTTAGGACCTACGAGCAGTACTTC
CASSQEYPGLRTYEQYF
>TRBV6-1|.|TRBJ1-5|.
TGTGCCAGCAGCCCTCAGGGGTATAGCAATCAGCCCCAGCATTTT
CASSPQGYSNQPQHF
>TRBV5-1|.|TRBJ1-2|TRBD1
TGCGCCAGCAGCTACGGGACAGGGGGCCCGGACTATGGCTACACCTTC
CASSYGTGGPDYGYTF
>TRBV6-6|.|TRBJ1-1|TRBD1
TGTGCCAGCAGGTTGTCGGGACAGGGGAACACTGAAGCTTTCTTT
CASRLSGQGNTEAFF
>TRBV7-2|.|TRBJ1-5|TRBD1
TGTGCCAGCAGCTTATTGCAGGGGGATAGCAATCAGCCCCAGCATTTT
CASSLLQGDSNQPQHF
>TRBV5-4|.|TRBJ1-4|TRBD1
TGTGCCAGCAGCTTGGTCGCAGGGGGTAATGAAAAACTGTTTTTT
CASSLVAGGNEKLFF
>TRBV11-2|.|TRBJ1-2|.
TGTGCCAGCAGCACTACGCAATCCAACTATGGCTACACCTTC
CASSTTQSNYGYTF
>TRBV7-2|.|TRBJ2-5|.
TGTGCCAGCAGCCCGCCGCGAAGCCTAGAGACCCAGTACTTC
CASSPPRSLETQYF
>TRBV6-1|.|TRBJ2-2|TRBD2
TGTGCCAGCAGTGGGACTAGTTTTACCGGGGAGCTGTTTTTT
CASSGTSFTGELFF
>TRBV5-8|.|TRBJ2-3|.
TGTGCCAGCAGCTTGGCCCTAGACAGTGCTAGCACAGATACGCAGTATTTT
CASSLALDSASTDTQYF
>TRBV4-2|.|TRBJ2-1|TRBD1
TGTGCCAGCAGCCAACGTGACAGGGCTACCTACAATGAGCAGTTCTTC
CASSQRDRATYNEQFF
>TRBV28|.|TRBJ1-1|.
TGTGCCAGCACCCGACACGCCGAAGCTTTCTTT
CASTRHAEAFF
>TRBV27|once|TRBJ2-1|TRBD2
TGTGCCAGCAGTCCCCACTTGACCCTGACTAGCGGGACTAGACATGAGCAGTTCTTC
CASSPHLTLTSGTRHEQFF